A selection of T cell receptor beta chains follows, all from one sample in a study of technical replicates of blood from a few donors. Profiling relied on immunoSEQ multiplex PCR, and the TCRdb table lists in-frame clones only, not all of them. Among 65,000 to 70,000 clones listed, 75% to 90% were seen once. The sample comprised PBMCs. These receptors came from a human donor in good health. Some clones in this sample may be carry-over from other donors' samples. CDR3s include the opening cysteine and the closing phenylalanine or tryptophan.

>TRBV4-1|TRBJ1-6|16
CASSQEGADSYSPLHF
>TRBV10-3|TRBJ1-1|15
CAISESSPLGTEAFF
>TRBV4-3|TRBJ1-2|17
CASSQGGLGRGRKGYTF
>TRBV7-3|TRBJ2-6|16
CASSLTPRSGANVLTF
>TRBV19|TRBJ1-5|14
CASSEPAGYQPQHF
>TRBV7-8|TRBJ2-7|14
CASSLVAPNHEQYF
>TRBV14|TRBJ1-1|14
CASSRTIQGAEAFF
>TRBV12-5|TRBJ1-6|13
CASGFGADRPLHF
>TRBV7-6|TRBJ2-7|16
CASSSVTSGIGYEQYF
>TRBV11-2|TRBJ2-7|16
CASSSLRGGKRYEQYF
>TRBV4-2|TRBJ2-1|12
CASSQGVDEQFF
>TRBV30|TRBJ2-7|13
CAWSVLAGNEQYF
>TRBV5-5|TRBJ1-4|17
CASRPGRGGLLGEKLFF
>TRBV4-3|TRBJ2-3|15
CASSQAGTGGDTQYF
>TRBV4-3|TRBJ1-5|14
CASSQGISGQPQHF
>TRBV7-8|TRBJ2-7|13
CASSSRQGGEQYF
>TRBV7-8|TRBJ1-6|18
CASSLGIIGTSNNSPLHF
>TRBV7-2|TRBJ1-2|15
CASSSGGGRYYGYTF